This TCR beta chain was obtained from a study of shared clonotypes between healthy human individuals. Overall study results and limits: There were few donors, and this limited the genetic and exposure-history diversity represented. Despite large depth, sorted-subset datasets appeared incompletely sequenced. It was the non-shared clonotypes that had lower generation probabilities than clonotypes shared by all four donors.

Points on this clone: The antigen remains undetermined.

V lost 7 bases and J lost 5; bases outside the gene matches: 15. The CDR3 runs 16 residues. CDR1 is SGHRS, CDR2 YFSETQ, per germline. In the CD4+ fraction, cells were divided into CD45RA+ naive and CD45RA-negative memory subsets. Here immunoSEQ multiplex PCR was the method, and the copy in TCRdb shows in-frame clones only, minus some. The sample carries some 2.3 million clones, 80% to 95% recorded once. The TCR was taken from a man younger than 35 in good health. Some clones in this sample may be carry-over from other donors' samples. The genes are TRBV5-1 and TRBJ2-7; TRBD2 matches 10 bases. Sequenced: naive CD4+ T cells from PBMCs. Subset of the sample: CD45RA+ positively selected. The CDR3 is CASGRLAGAAGNEQYF. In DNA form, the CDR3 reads TGCGCCAGCGGTCGACTAGCGGGTGCCGCGGGAAACGAGCAGTACTTC.